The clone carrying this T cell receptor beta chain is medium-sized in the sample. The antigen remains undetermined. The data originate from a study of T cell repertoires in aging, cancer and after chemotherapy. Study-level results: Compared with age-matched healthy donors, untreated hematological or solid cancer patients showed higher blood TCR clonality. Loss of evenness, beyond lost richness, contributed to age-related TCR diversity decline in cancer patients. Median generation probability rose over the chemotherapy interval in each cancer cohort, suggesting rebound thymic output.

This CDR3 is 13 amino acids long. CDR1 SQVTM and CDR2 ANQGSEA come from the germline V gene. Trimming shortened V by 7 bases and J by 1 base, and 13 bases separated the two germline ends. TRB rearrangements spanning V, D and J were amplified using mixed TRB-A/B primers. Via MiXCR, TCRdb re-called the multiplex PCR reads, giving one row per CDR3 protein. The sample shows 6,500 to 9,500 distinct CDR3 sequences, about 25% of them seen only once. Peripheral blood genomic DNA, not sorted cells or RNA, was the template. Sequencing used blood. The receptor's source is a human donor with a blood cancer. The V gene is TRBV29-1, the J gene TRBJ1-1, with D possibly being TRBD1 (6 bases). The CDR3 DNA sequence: TGCAGCGGCGGACGAGGGGGGAACACTGAAGCTTTCTTT. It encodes CSGGRGGNTEAFF.